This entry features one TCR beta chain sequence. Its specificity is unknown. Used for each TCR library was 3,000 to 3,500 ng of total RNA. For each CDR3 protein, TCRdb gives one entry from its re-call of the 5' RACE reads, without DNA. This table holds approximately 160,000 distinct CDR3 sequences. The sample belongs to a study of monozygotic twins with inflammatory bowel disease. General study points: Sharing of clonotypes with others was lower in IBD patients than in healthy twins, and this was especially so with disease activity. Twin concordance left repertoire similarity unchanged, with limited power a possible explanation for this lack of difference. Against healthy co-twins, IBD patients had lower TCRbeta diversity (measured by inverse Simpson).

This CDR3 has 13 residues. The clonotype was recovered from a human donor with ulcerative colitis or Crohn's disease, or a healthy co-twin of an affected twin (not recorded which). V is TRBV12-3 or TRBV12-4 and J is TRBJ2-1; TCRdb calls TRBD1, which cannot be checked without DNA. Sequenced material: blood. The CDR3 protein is CASSLKPLGEQFF.